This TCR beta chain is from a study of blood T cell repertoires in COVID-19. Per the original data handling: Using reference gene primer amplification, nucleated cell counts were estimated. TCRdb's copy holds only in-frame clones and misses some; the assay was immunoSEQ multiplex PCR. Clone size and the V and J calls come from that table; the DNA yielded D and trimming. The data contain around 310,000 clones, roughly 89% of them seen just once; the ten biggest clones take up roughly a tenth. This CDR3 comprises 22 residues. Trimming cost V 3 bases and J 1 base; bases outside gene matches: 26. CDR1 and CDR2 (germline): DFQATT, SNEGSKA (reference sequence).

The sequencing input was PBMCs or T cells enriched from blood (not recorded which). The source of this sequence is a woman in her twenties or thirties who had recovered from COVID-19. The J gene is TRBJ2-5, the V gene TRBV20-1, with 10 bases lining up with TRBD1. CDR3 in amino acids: CSASTRFLGTGDSAVTQETQYF. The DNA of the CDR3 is TGCAGTGCTAGTACTAGATTTCTAGGGACAGGGGACAGCGCCGTCACCCAAGAGACCCAGTACTTC.